This is a list of T cell receptor beta chains from one sample in a study of blood T cell repertoires in COVID-19. Sequenced by immunoSEQ multiplex PCR; TCRdb stores in-frame clones only, minus some. Of some 96,000 clones listed, about 84% were seen once; the top ten hold roughly 13%. The sequenced material came from peripheral blood. The origin of the receptors is a human donor in a cohort sampled during active COVID-19. Each CDR3 is given with its conserved first and last residue. The order of the fields is CDR3 protein, CDR3 DNA, D gene, V gene, clone size, J gene. A D gene is named only where the DNA matches it firmly. Rows give clone size only sometimes, using once, few, many, or a class for an expanded clone.

CDR3aa: CASRHNRVFDEQFF
CDR3nt: TGTGCCAGCAGGCATAACAGGGTTTTCGATGAGCAGTTCTTC
d_gene: NA
v_gene: TRBV6-5
abundance: NA
j_gene: TRBJ2-1

CDR3aa: CASRPSSSGGGLNEQYF
CDR3nt: TGTGCCAGTAGGCCTTCCTCCTCAGGGGGCGGGTTGAACGAGCAGTACTTC
d_gene: TRBD1
v_gene: TRBV19
abundance: NA
j_gene: TRBJ2-7

CDR3aa: CAWSVLRTGDSPLHF
CDR3nt: TGTGCCTGGAGTGTACTGAGGACAGGGGATTCACCCCTCCACTTT
d_gene: TRBD1
v_gene: TRBV30
abundance: NA
j_gene: TRBJ1-6

CDR3aa: CASSTGIAKNIQYF
CDR3nt: TGTGCCAGCAGCACAGGAATAGCCAAAAACATTCAGTACTTC
d_gene: NA
v_gene: TRBV6-5
abundance: NA
j_gene: TRBJ2-4

CDR3aa: CAIRALDEQYF
CDR3nt: TGTGCCATCAGAGCCTTAGACGAGCAGTACTTC
d_gene: NA
v_gene: TRBV10-3
abundance: NA
j_gene: TRBJ2-7

CDR3aa: CASGLVPNGQGATFF
CDR3nt: TGTGCTAGTGGTTTGGTCCCCAACGGACAGGGGGCAACTTTCTTT
d_gene: TRBD1
v_gene: TRBV12-5
abundance: NA
j_gene: TRBJ1-1

CDR3aa: CASKRASGNEQYF
CDR3nt: TGTGCCAGCAAACGGGCTAGCGGTAATGAGCAGTACTTC
d_gene: TRBD2
v_gene: TRBV27
abundance: NA
j_gene: TRBJ2-7

CDR3aa: CASSHNSGGTYEQYF
CDR3nt: TGTGCCAGTAGTCACAATAGCGGGGGGACCTACGAGCAGTACTTC
d_gene: TRBD2
v_gene: TRBV19
abundance: NA
j_gene: TRBJ2-7

CDR3aa: CASSQGTVAIITSGNTIYF
CDR3nt: TGCGCCAGCAGCCAAGGGACAGTTGCCATTATCACCTCTGGAAACACCATATATTTT
d_gene: NA
v_gene: TRBV4-1
abundance: NA
j_gene: TRBJ1-3

CDR3aa: CASSQEPYEVGRGNTIYF
CDR3nt: TGTGCCAGCAGCCAAGAGCCTTATGAGGTGGGGCGCGGAAACACCATATATTTT
d_gene: NA
v_gene: TRBV14
abundance: NA
j_gene: TRBJ1-3

CDR3aa: CASRRAGGNGYTF
CDR3nt: TGTGCCAGCAGGAGAGCTGGGGGCAATGGCTACACCTTC
d_gene: NA
v_gene: TRBV7-2
abundance: NA
j_gene: TRBJ1-2

CDR3aa: CASSFDSGQNYGYTF
CDR3nt: TGCGCCAGCAGCTTCGACTCGGGACAGAACTATGGCTACACCTTC
d_gene: TRBD1
v_gene: TRBV4-3
abundance: NA
j_gene: TRBJ1-2

CDR3aa: CASSAGRGANYGYTF
CDR3nt: TGTGCCAGCAGTGCAGGGCGGGGAGCTAACTATGGCTACACCTTC
d_gene: NA
v_gene: TRBV2
abundance: NA
j_gene: TRBJ1-2

CDR3aa: CATRAGGSTDTQYF
CDR3nt: TGTGCCACCCGGGCTGGGGGGAGTACAGATACGCAGTATTTT
d_gene: NA
v_gene: TRBV6-6
abundance: once
j_gene: TRBJ2-3

CDR3aa: CATSRQQSGGGRDTQYF
CDR3nt: TGTGCCACCAGCCGCCAACAAAGCGGGGGAGGGAGAGATACGCAGTATTTT
d_gene: TRBD2
v_gene: TRBV15
abundance: NA
j_gene: TRBJ2-3

CDR3aa: CASKETGGRNQPQHF
CDR3nt: TGTGCCAGTAAAGAAACAGGGGGCAGGAATCAGCCCCAGCATTTT
d_gene: TRBD1
v_gene: TRBV19
abundance: NA
j_gene: TRBJ1-5

CDR3aa: CASSGAGLAVYEQYF
CDR3nt: TGTGCCAGCAGCGGGGCGGGACTAGCGGTTTACGAGCAGTACTTC
d_gene: TRBD2
v_gene: TRBV11-2
abundance: NA
j_gene: TRBJ2-7

CDR3aa: CASRGQGNTGELFF
CDR3nt: TGTGCCAGCAGGGGACAGGGGAACACCGGGGAGCTGTTTTTT
d_gene: TRBD1
v_gene: TRBV2
abundance: NA
j_gene: TRBJ2-2

CDR3aa: CASSLSGGRVSEQYF
CDR3nt: TGTGCCAGCAGCTTATCGGGGGGCAGGGTGAGCGAGCAGTACTTC
d_gene: NA
v_gene: TRBV7-2
abundance: NA
j_gene: TRBJ2-7

CDR3aa: CASSSGLAGEEQFF
CDR3nt: TGTGCCAGCAGCTCCGGACTAGCGGGAGAGGAGCAGTTCTTC
d_gene: TRBD2
v_gene: TRBV7-2
abundance: NA
j_gene: TRBJ2-1

CDR3aa: CASSYRGYYEQYF
CDR3nt: TGTGCCAGCAGTTACCGGGGTTACTACGAGCAGTACTTC
d_gene: NA
v_gene: TRBV6-2/TRBV6-3
abundance: NA
j_gene: TRBJ2-7

CDR3aa: CASSSSGVAGGYTF
CDR3nt: TGTGCCAGCAGCTCCTCAGGGGTTGCGGGTGGCTACACCTTC
d_gene: NA
v_gene: TRBV5-6
abundance: NA
j_gene: TRBJ1-2

CDR3aa: CASSQRSEGADTQYF
CDR3nt: TGCGCCAGCAGCCAAAGGAGCGAGGGAGCAGATACGCAGTATTTT
d_gene: NA
v_gene: TRBV4-3
abundance: NA
j_gene: TRBJ2-3

CDR3aa: CASSHPNRVNYGYTF
CDR3nt: TGCGCCAGCAGTCATCCAAACAGGGTAAACTATGGCTACACCTTC
d_gene: NA
v_gene: TRBV23-1
abundance: NA
j_gene: TRBJ1-2

CDR3aa: CASSFGGARDTEAFF
CDR3nt: TGCGCCAGCAGCTTTGGGGGGGCTAGGGACACTGAAGCTTTCTTT
d_gene: NA
v_gene: TRBV5-1
abundance: NA
j_gene: TRBJ1-1

CDR3aa: CSVESVGRGAFF
CDR3nt: TGCAGCGTTGAATCTGTGGGCAGGGGAGCTTTCTTT
d_gene: NA
v_gene: TRBV29-1
abundance: NA
j_gene: TRBJ1-1

CDR3aa: CASSYSRRDEKLFF
CDR3nt: TGTGCCAGCAGTTACTCCCGCAGGGATGAAAAACTGTTTTTT
d_gene: NA
v_gene: TRBV6-6
abundance: NA
j_gene: TRBJ1-4

CDR3aa: CASSLRGYTF
CDR3nt: TGTGCCAGCAGCTTGCGGGGCTACACCTTC
d_gene: NA
v_gene: TRBV11-2
abundance: NA
j_gene: TRBJ1-2

CDR3aa: CATSRGNRAGTDTQYF
CDR3nt: TGTGCCACCAGCAGAGGTAACAGGGCGGGCACAGATACGCAGTATTTT
d_gene: NA
v_gene: TRBV15
abundance: NA
j_gene: TRBJ2-3

CDR3aa: CASSYAGVSEAFF
CDR3nt: TGTGCCAGCAGTTACGCGGGGGTCTCTGAAGCTTTCTTT
d_gene: NA
v_gene: TRBV6-5
abundance: NA
j_gene: TRBJ1-1

CDR3aa: CASSVGAGVGNEQFF
CDR3nt: TGTGCCAGCAGCGTAGGAGCGGGAGTTGGCAATGAGCAGTTCTTC
d_gene: TRBD2
v_gene: TRBV9
abundance: once
j_gene: TRBJ2-1

CDR3aa: CASSHDTAYEQYF
CDR3nt: TGCGCCAGCAGCCATGACACCGCCTACGAGCAGTACTTC
d_gene: NA
v_gene: TRBV4-1
abundance: many
j_gene: TRBJ2-7

CDR3aa: CASSLGGSGNTIYF
CDR3nt: TGCGCCAGCAGCTTGGGGGGCAGTGGGAACACCATATATTTT
d_gene: NA
v_gene: TRBV5-1
abundance: NA
j_gene: TRBJ1-3

CDR3aa: CASSPTGGQLNYGYTF
CDR3nt: TGTGCCAGCTCACCAACAGGGGGCCAGCTTAACTATGGCTACACCTTC
d_gene: TRBD1
v_gene: TRBV18
abundance: NA
j_gene: TRBJ1-2

CDR3aa: CASSQDPTGTEKLFF
CDR3nt: TGCGCCAGCAGCCAAGATCCGACAGGGACTGAAAAACTGTTTTTT
d_gene: TRBD1
v_gene: TRBV4-1
abundance: NA
j_gene: TRBJ1-4